This TCR beta chain was identified during a study of Ad26.COV2.S vaccination and SARS-CoV-2 variants. General observations from the study: An underestimation of total T cell responses may have resulted from the TCR breadth and depth analyses.

The V gene's germline CDR1 is SGHTS and CDR2 YDEGEE. The CDR3 is 15 amino acids. V was clipped by 4 bases and J by 0 bases, with 11 bases between them. Treatment of the sample: 15 to 20 received Ad26.COV2.S at low or high dose, single or two shots; roughly five received placebo; per-sample allocation not given. Collection of samples fell on day 63 after the first vaccine or placebo injection. About this clone itself: The antigen remains undetermined.

The repertoire was sequenced with immunoSEQ multiplex PCR; TCRdb's copy has only in-frame clones and lacks some. This table has about 680,000 clones, approximately 88% appearing once. The gene calls are TRBV5-8 and TRBJ2-1; D is possibly TRBD1 (6 bases). The sequenced sample was peripheral blood, obtained in a trial of Ad26.COV2.S vaccine versus placebo. This clonotype was sampled from a person between 18 and 60 years old who received the Ad26.COV2.S COVID-19 vaccine or a placebo. The CDR3 DNA reads TGTGCCAGCAGCCGCGGACAGAGCTCCTACAATGAGCAGTTCTTC. Translation: CASSRGQSSYNEQFF.